A selection of T cell receptor beta chains follows, all from one sample in a study of blood T cell repertoires in COVID-19. Assay: immunoSEQ multiplex PCR; the TCRdb copy retains only in-frame clones and omits some. The data hold 330,000 or so clones, with 89% observed a single time. The sequenced sample was peripheral blood. The receptors were sampled from a woman aged 55-69 years with COVID-19, enrolled during active disease. Both conserved end residues are trimmed from each CDR3.

TRBV7-2 | ASSTRASTDTQY
TRBV30 | AWSPRSLQPQH
TRBV29-1 | SVFRDRGGEQF
TRBV6-6 | ASRLAGGRGTDTQY
TRBV7-9 | ASSYGETEAF
TRBV7-6 | ASSLGSGGTGTEAF
TRBV5-1 | ASMGQLNTGELF
TRBV12-3/TRBV12-4 | ASSPKGQTQY
TRBV5-4 | ASSLGQGGWGYT
TRBV4-2 | ASSEGPRGGSYNEQF
TRBV5-1 | ASSLGYRDRETYEQY
TRBV5-6 | ASSSAGGQETQY
TRBV7-2 | ASSPLRGGTQETQY
TRBV19 | ASSIGGGQPQH